The clone carrying this T cell receptor beta chain was counted a few times. Its antigen is still unknown. Looked up from germline, CDR1 is MRHNA and CDR2 is SNTAGT. This CDR3 has 16 residues. Trimming took off 3 bases at V and 5 bases at J, with 17 bases between the two ends. This sample is part of a study of cytomegalovirus exposure and HLA in healthy donors. Findings and caveats of the study: Presence/absence comparisons presumed near-even sequencing depth among donors.

PCR primers comprised 60 Vbeta and 13 Jbeta primers. Generated by immunoSEQ multiplex PCR, the TCRdb table keeps only in-frame clones and is missing some. In the table there are about 190,000 clones, around 87% of which are singletons. Sequencing was performed on PBMCs. This receptor was identified in a young man in good health and CMV-seronegative. J is TRBJ2-1 and V is TRBV6-4, with D possibly TRBD2 on 5 matching bases. The chain's CDR3 is CASSDVGGSGHNEQFF. The CDR3 DNA reads TGTGCCAGCAGTGATGTGGGTGGGAGCGGTCACAATGAGCAGTTCTTC.